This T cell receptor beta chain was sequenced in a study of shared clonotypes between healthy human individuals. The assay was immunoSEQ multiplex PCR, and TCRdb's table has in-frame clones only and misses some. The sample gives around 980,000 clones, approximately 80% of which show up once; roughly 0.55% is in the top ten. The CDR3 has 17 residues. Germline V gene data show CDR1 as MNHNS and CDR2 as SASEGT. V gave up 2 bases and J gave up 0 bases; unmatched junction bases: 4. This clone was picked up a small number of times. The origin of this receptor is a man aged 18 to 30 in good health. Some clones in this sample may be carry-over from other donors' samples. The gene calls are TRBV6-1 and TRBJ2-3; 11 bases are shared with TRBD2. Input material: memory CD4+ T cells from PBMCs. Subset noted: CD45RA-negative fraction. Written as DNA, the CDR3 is TGTGCCAGCAGTGAAAGCGTAGCGGGAGGGAGCACAGATACGCAGTATTTT. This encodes CASSESVAGGSTDTQYF.